The 19 T cell receptor beta chains below all came from one sample that was sequenced in a study of neurological immune-mediated disorders. A single record per CDR3 protein comes from TCRdb applying MiXCR to the 5' RACE reads. The sample comprises roughly 60,000 distinct CDR3 sequences, about an eighth of which are singletons, and over 1.5% rests with the top ten. The source material was PBMCs. The receptors originated from a man in his 60s in good health.

This clonotype has a count of ten or more. The V gene is TRBV12-3 or TRBV12-4, the J gene TRBJ1-1; 7 nucleotides line up with TRBD1. This CDR3 is 10 amino acids long. The V segment lost 5 bases and the J segment 12 bases; nucleotides outside the gene matches: 3. DNA of the CDR3: TGTGCCAGCAGTGACAGGGCACCTTTCTTT. Its translation: CASSDRAPFF.

This clonotype was seen repeatedly, ten times or more. This chain connects TRBV12-5 to TRBJ2-1; 9 bases match TRBD2. Trimming took 8 bases from V and 5 from J; bases not matched to a gene: 7. Germline V gene sequence: CDR1 LGHNT, CDR2 FRNRAP. CDR3 size: 14 residues. The DNA for the CDR3 is TGTGCTAGTCGACGGGGACTAGCTGACAATGAGCAGTTCTTC. Translated: CASRRGLADNEQFF.

This clonotype has at least ten counts. The chain has TRBV13 and TRBJ1-2; D may be TRBD1 (5 bases). V lost 5 bases, J lost 4 bases, and 20 bases lay in between. This CDR3 comprises 16 residues. The germline CDR1 and CDR2 sequences are PRHDT and FYEKMQ (reference sequence). CDR3 loop: CASSPSGRQGAYGYTF. DNA of the CDR3: TGTGCCAGCAGCCCAAGTGGGCGGCAGGGTGCCTATGGCTACACCTTC.

This clonotype was detected many times. This chain links TRBV29-1 with TRBJ1-1; possibly TRBD1 for D (5 bases). V lost 8 bases and J lost 6, with 16 bases in between. CDR1 is SQVTM and CDR2 is ANQGSEA in the germline V gene. CDR3 length: 12 residues. CDR3: CSSERAGSEAFF. Written as DNA, the CDR3 is TGCAGCTCTGAGAGGGCAGGGTCTGAAGCTTTCTTT.

This clonotype has ten or more counts. The chain is built from TRBV11-2 and TRBJ1-6; no definite D call. Trimming removed 6 bases at V and 3 bases at J, with 21 bases between. Germline V gene sequence: CDR1 SGHAT, CDR2 FQNNGV. The CDR3 loop spans 18 amino acids. For the CDR3, the DNA is TGTGCCAGCAGTTTCCTTAAAGCAAGTTACCGCTATAATTCACCCCTCCACTTT. It encodes CASSFLKASYRYNSPLHF.

This clonotype was seen ten or more times. V gene TRBV7-8 combines with J gene TRBJ1-2; D is perhaps TRBD1 (6 bases). The CDR3 sequence is 14 residues long. Germline V gene data show CDR1 as SGHVS and CDR2 as FQNEAQ. Trimming removed 5 bases at V and 4 bases at J, with 14 bases between. DNA for the CDR3: TGTGCCAGCAGCCCGAAGGGGGGGACCTATGGCTACACCTTC. Protein sequence: CASSPKGGTYGYTF.

This clonotype has ten or more counts. The V call is TRBV12-3 or TRBV12-4, the J call TRBJ1-5, with D possibly TRBD1 on 5 matching bases. V was cut by 6 bases and J by 0 bases, with 9 bases left in between. The CDR3 sequence is 14 residues long. The CDR3 loop reads CASSRQHSNQPQHF. CDR3 DNA sequence: TGTGCCAGCAGCCGACAGCATAGCAATCAGCCCCAGCATTTT.

The chain joins TRBV6-5 to TRBJ2-7, with 8 positions matching TRBD2. Germline V gene sequence: CDR1 MNHEY, CDR2 SVGAGI. Unmatched junction bases numbered 10, after V lost 0 bases and J lost 3 bases. This CDR3 contains 17 residues. CDR3 coding DNA: TGTGCCAGCAGTTACTCGATTTCCCGGACTAGCAGCTACGAGCAGTACTTC. The encoded protein is CASSYSISRTSSYEQYF.

This clonotype was recorded at least ten times. V is TRBV6-6 and J is TRBJ2-2; D is perhaps TRBD1 (6 bases). The CDR3 runs 13 residues. Germline loops: CDR1 MNHNY, CDR2 SVGAGI (reference sequence). V dropped 9 bases and J dropped 7 bases, with 15 bases sitting between them. DNA of the CDR3: TGTGCCAGTCTCAGGGGTAACGGCGGGGAGCTGTTTTTT. As protein: CASLRGNGGELFF.

There are many counts of this clonotype. The CDR3 sequence: CASSNTRSSGGVETQYF. CDR3 DNA sequence: TGTGCCAGCAGTAATACCCGTTCGAGCGGGGGGGTGGAGACCCAGTACTTC. This sequence joins TRBV6-5 and TRBJ2-5; 10 bases map to TRBD2. The trim removed 5 bases at V and 5 bases at J, leaving 14 bases unmatched. The CDR3 totals 17 residues. Germline assignment: CDR1 MNHEY and CDR2 SVGAGI.

The genes are TRBV5-1 and TRBJ2-1; 7 positions agree with TRBD2. This CDR3 region has 15 residues. The V and J ends lost 0 bases and 6 bases, in that order; junction bases with no gene match: 6. In germline, CDR1 is SGHRS, CDR2 YFSETQ. As DNA, the CDR3 is TGCGCCAGCAGCTTGGCCGAACGGACTAGCAATGAGCAGTTCTTC. This sequence encodes CASSLAERTSNEQFF.

The chain employs TRBV29-1 and TRBJ1-1; perhaps TRBD1 as D (5 bases). Per the germline V gene, CDR1 is SQVTM and CDR2 is ANQGSEA. V dropped 4 bases and J dropped 2 bases, with 11 bases sitting between them. There are 13 residues in the CDR3. DNA of the CDR3: TGCAGCGTTGTCCAGGGAGTTAACACTGAAGCTTTCTTT. Translating it yields CSVVQGVNTEAFF.

There are many counts of this clonotype. J is TRBJ2-3 and V is TRBV20-1; D remains ambiguous. The CDR3 loop spans 13 amino acids. Germline V gives CDR1 DFQATT, CDR2 SNEGSKA (reference sequence). The V and J ends lost 0 bases and 6 bases respectively, with 10 bases between them. DNA for the CDR3: TGCAGTGCTAGAGACAAAGGAGTTGATACGCAGTATTTT. Translating it yields CSARDKGVDTQYF.

This clonotype is a singleton in its sample. The chain recombines TRBV30 with TRBJ1-1; D might be TRBD1 (6 bases). Trimming took 2 bases from V and 4 from J, leaving 17 bases between them. CDR3 length: 15 amino acids. Germline V gene lookup returns CDR1 GTSNPN and CDR2 SVGIG (reference sequence). The CDR3 protein is CAWSQGGLSVTEAFF. The CDR3 region has the DNA TGTGCCTGGAGTCAAGGGGGGCTGTCAGTCACTGAAGCTTTCTTT.

This clonotype occurred many times. The chain uses TRBV12-3 or TRBV12-4 and TRBJ2-5; 7 nucleotides align to TRBD1. CDR3 size: 18 residues. Losses at the gene ends were 3 bases for V and 0 bases for J; bases not matched to a gene: 13. The CDR3 spells CASSFLLALQGNQETQYF. The CDR3 coding sequence is TGTGCCAGCAGTTTCCTCTTGGCATTACAGGGGAACCAAGAGACCCAGTACTTC.

J is TRBJ2-7 and V is TRBV28; D is uncertain. The ends were cut back, 3 bases at V and 2 bases at J, with 8 bases in the middle. Looked up from germline, CDR1 is MDHEN and CDR2 is SYDVKM. The CDR3 has 13 residues. CDR3 sequence: CASSFLSPYEQYF. The CDR3 nucleotides read TGTGCCAGCAGTTTTCTCAGTCCCTACGAGCAGTACTTC.

Details on this clonotype: Mismatch with germline at one junction end may stem from a read error. This chain links TRBV15 with TRBJ2-3, with 13 bases aligning to TRBD2. The germline V gene encodes CDR1 LNHNV and CDR2 YYDKDF (reference sequence). The CDR3 is made up of 18 amino acids. The CDR3 reads CVTSRDGTSGASTDTQYF. The DNA for the CDR3 is TGTGTCACCAGCAGAGATGGGACTAGCGGGGCTAGCACAGATACACAGTATTTT.

This clonotype was counted ten times or more. This chain connects TRBV7-2 to TRBJ1-1; D is ambiguous. Germline V gene lookup returns CDR1 SGHTA and CDR2 FQGNSA. This CDR3 is built from 13 residues. The V gene lost 0 bases and the J gene lost 1 base, with 3 bases spanning the gap. This CDR3 reads CASSLAQNTEAFF. The CDR3 DNA follows: TGTGCCAGCAGCTTAGCTCAGAACACTGAAGCTTTCTTT.

This clonotype was found many times. The CDR3 is CASSVWGSGANEQFF. The CDR3 coding sequence is TGCGCCAGCAGCGTCTGGGGTAGCGGGGCCAATGAGCAGTTCTTC. The V gene is TRBV5-1, the J gene TRBJ2-1, with 8 bases fitting TRBD2. This CDR3 has 15 residues. V gave up 4 bases and J gave up 6 bases; unmatched junction bases: 9. CDR1 and CDR2 (germline): SGHRS, YFSETQ. Combining the CDR3 with reference TRBV5-1 and TRBJ2-1 gives the whole variable domain KAGVTQTPRYLIKTRGQQVTLSCSPISGHRSVSWYQQTPGQGLQFLFEYFSETQRNKGNFPGRFSGRQFSNSRSEMNVSTLELGDSALYLCASSVWGSGANEQFFGPGTRLTVL.